This T cell receptor (beta chain) originates from a study of OX40 agonist ivuxolimab in advanced cancers. Across the whole study: Hepatocellular carcinoma, melanoma, renal cell or head and neck cancer occurred in dose-escalation patients.

A word on this clone: Its target is not known.

V gave up 9 bases and J gave up 7 bases, with 10 bases separating them. The CDR3 sequence is 12 residues long. Germline lookup yields CDR1 SNHLY and CDR2 FYNNEI. Overall study results and limits: There was clonal expansion of CD4+ and CD8+ blood T cells by week 6 at 0.1 to 3.0 mg/kg. Antigen specificity of clonally expanded peripheral T cells was not established.

Clones were sequenced by immunoSEQ multiplex PCR, and TCRdb holds only the in-frame ones, with some missing. The table includes some 70,000 clones, 84% detected once. This TCR came from an adult with an advanced solid tumor such as melanoma, head and neck, liver or kidney cancer. The sequenced sample was CD4+ or CD8+ T cells sorted from blood, obtained in a trial of the OX40 agonist ivuxolimab. The genes are TRBV2 and TRBJ1-6, with no clear D. This CDR3 reads CASRLHNSPLHF. The CDR3 region has the DNA TGTGCCAGTAGATTACACAATTCACCCCTCCACTTT.